The next 19 T cell receptor beta chains were all read from a single sample in a study of CD8+CD57+ T cells in acquired aplastic anemia. Template material for TCR beta VDJ and CDR3 profiling consisted of genomic DNA. In TCRdb, the reads were re-called with MiXCR into one record per CDR3 protein. Of around 400,000 distinct CDR3 sequences listed, roughly 68% are singletons. Source material: sorted CD4+, CD8+, or CD8+CD57+ T cells (not recorded which) from PBMCs. The receptors originated from a human donor in good health, serving as a control.

The chain recombines TRBV20-1 with TRBJ2-5, with a possible D match to TRBD1 (5 bases). CDR1 is DFQATT and CDR2 is SNEGSKA in the germline V gene (reference sequence). The length of the CDR3 is 12 residues. V gave up 6 bases and J gave up 4 bases, with 12 bases separating them. The CDR3 DNA reads as TGCAGTGCCCAGACAGTCCGAGAGACCCAGTACTTC. Translation: CSAQTVRETQYF.

V is TRBV7-3 and J is TRBJ1-5; D gene ambiguous. Germline lookup yields CDR1 SGHTA and CDR2 FQGTGA. The CDR3 sequence is 16 residues long. Trimming removed 2 bases at V and 0 bases at J, with 11 bases between. The DNA of the CDR3 is TGTGCCAGCAGCTTACGAGAGGCCTATAGCAATCAGCCCCAGCATTTT. It is translated as CASSLREAYSNQPQHF.

This clonotype was seen at least ten times. This chain links TRBV5-6 with TRBJ1-1; D is ambiguous. CDR3 length: 14 residues. Germline V gene sequence: CDR1 SGHDT, CDR2 YYEEEE. With 0 bases removed from V and 0 bases from J, the gap between germline ends came to 6 bases. CDR3 loop: CASSLATLNTEAFF. The CDR3 DNA sequence: TGTGCCAGCAGCTTGGCGACCCTGAACACTGAAGCTTTCTTT.

Concerning this clonotype itself: No conserved phenylalanine or tryptophan is present at the end of the CDR3, so a read error is the likely explanation. The limits of the CDR3 on the DNA are not certain, so only TCRdb's listed CDR3 is given. The chain uses TRBV20-1 and TRBJ1-1; the table gives TRBD1 as D, unverified against the DNA. Including both end residues, the CDR3 is 10 amino acids long. In germline, CDR1 is DFQATT, CDR2 SNEGSKA (reference sequence). This chain's CDR3 is CSAREGATVS.

CDR3 region: CASSPPTGSGGTIYF. The CDR3 region has the DNA TGTGCCAGCAGCCCTCCTACAGGGTCCGGAGGCACCATATATTTT. The genes are TRBV11-1 and TRBJ1-3; D is perhaps TRBD1 (6 bases). There are 15 residues in the CDR3. Trimming took 5 bases from V and 9 from J, leaving 20 bases between them. Germline CDR1 is SGHAT and CDR2 is FQDESV (reference sequence). Looking up the rest from reference TRBV11-1 and TRBJ1-3 gives the full variable domain: EAEVAQSPRYKITEKSQAVAFWCDPISGHATLYWYRQILGQGPELLVQFQDESVVDDSQLPKDRFSAERLKGVDSTLKIQPAELGDSAMYLCASSPPTGSGGTIYFGEGSWLTVV.

In regard to this clonotype: A much larger clonotype is one base distant, so this may be a read error. This chain connects TRBV6-5 to TRBJ1-1, with 7 bases lining up with TRBD1. Germline V gene lookup returns CDR1 MNHEY and CDR2 SVGAGI. The length of the CDR3 is 13 residues. CDR3 protein: CASRLQGNTEALF. DNA for the CDR3: TGTGCCAGCAGGTTACAGGGGAACACTGAAGCTCTCTTT.

This chain uses TRBV11-2 with TRBJ2-5; a possible D gene is TRBD2 (7 bases). V lost 0 bases and J 5 bases, leaving 13 bases between the germline ends. Germline values: CDR1 SGHAT, CDR2 FQNNGV. The CDR3 is 15 residues long. The CDR3 sequence is CASSLEERGAETQYF. CDR3 sequence (DNA): TGTGCCAGCAGCTTAGAGGAACGGGGGGCGGAGACCCAGTACTTC.

This clonotype showed up just once. V and J are TRBV12-3 or TRBV12-4 and TRBJ2-7; weak D call: TRBD1 (7 bases). The CDR3 has 15 amino acids. With 6 bases removed from V and 6 bases from J, the gap between germline ends came to 21 bases. The CDR3 DNA sequence: TGTGCCAGCAGCCAAGAGGGGGCGGGGTTGTCCGAGCAGTACTTC. Amino acid sequence: CASSQEGAGLSEQYF.

This clonotype was detected many times. V gene TRBV7-2 combines with J gene TRBJ1-4; D is ambiguous. This CDR3 comprises 14 residues. The V gene's germline CDR1 is SGHTA and CDR2 FQGNSA. Trimming left V 1 base short and J 3 bases short, with 6 bases between. Here the CDR3 reads CASSLGVANEKLFF. In nucleotides, the CDR3 is TGTGCCAGCAGCTTAGGAGTGGCTAATGAAAAACTGTTTTTT.

This clonotype was seen ten or more times. V usage is TRBV25-1 and J usage is TRBJ2-2; no clear D. The V and J ends lost 8 bases and 6 bases respectively, with 13 bases between them. CDR1 and CDR2 from the germline V gene are MGHDK and SYGVNS. The CDR3 extends over 13 amino acids. Here the CDR3 reads CASAPWDPGELFF. CDR3 nucleotide sequence: TGTGCCAGCGCCCCCTGGGATCCCGGGGAGCTGTTTTTT.

The rearrangement links TRBV7-2 to TRBJ2-7; D is unresolved. CDR3 length: 12 residues. V lost 1 base, J lost 4 bases, and 5 bases lay in between. In germline, CDR1 is SGHTA, CDR2 FQGNSA. The CDR3 here is CASSLEVYEQYF. DNA for the CDR3: TGTGCCAGCAGCTTAGAAGTTTACGAGCAGTACTTC.

The genes are TRBV10-3 and TRBJ2-7; 7 bases are shared with TRBD1. With V trimmed by 6 bases and J by 3 bases, 8 bases remained unmatched. The CDR3 length is 14 residues. Germline values: CDR1 ENHRY, CDR2 SYGVKD. CDR3 sequence: CAIREQGMDYEQYF. The CDR3 nucleotides read TGTGCCATCAGGGAACAGGGGATGGACTACGAGCAGTACTTC.

This clonotype appeared many times. The chain links TRBV7-6 to TRBJ1-2; unclear D gene. The ends were cut back, 4 bases at V and 3 bases at J, with 15 bases in the middle. Germline V CDR1 and CDR2: SGHVS, FNYEAQ. CDR3 size: 15 residues. The chain's CDR3 is CASSSLWVKDYGYTF. The CDR3 bases are TGTGCCAGCAGCTCACTATGGGTGAAGGACTATGGCTACACCTTC.

This clonotype was seen a single time. One junction end does not reproduce the germline sequence, and a read error may be involved. V is TRBV5-1 and J is TRBJ2-7; D perhaps matches TRBD1 (5 bases). The germline gives CDR1 SGHRS, CDR2 YFSETQ. The CDR3 extends over 15 amino acids. CDR3 residues: CASSLDVARAYEQYF. DNA of the CDR3: TGTGCCAGCAGCTTGGATGTTGCCAGGGCCTACGAGCAGTACTTC. Full variable domain (outside the CDR3, taken from reference TRBV5-1 and TRBJ2-7): KAGVTQTPRYLIKTRGQQVTLSCSPISGHRSVSWYQQTPGQGLQFLFEYFSETQRNKGNFPGRFSGRQFSNSRSEMNVSTLELGDSALYLCASSLDVARAYEQYFGPGTRLTVT.

The rearrangement links TRBV10-3 to TRBJ2-1; either TRBD1 or TRBD2 may supply D (5 bases each). Germline CDR1 is ENHRY and CDR2 is SYGVKD. Trimming left V 10 bases short and J 8 bases short, with 18 bases between. This CDR3 has 13 residues. DNA for the CDR3: TGTGCCAACCGGGACCCCGGCGTGGATGAGCAGTTCTTC. It codes for CANRDPGVDEQFF.

The CDR3 loop reads CASSMTSAGGYEQYF. The CDR3 region has the DNA TGTGCCAGCAGCATGACCAGCGCGGGAGGCTACGAGCAGTACTTC. The chain recombines TRBV9 with TRBJ2-7, with 8 nucleotides matching TRBD2. The germline gives CDR1 SGDLS, CDR2 YYNGEE. This CDR3 comprises 15 residues. The V and J ends lost 4 bases and 3 bases, in that order; junction bases with no gene match: 9. Drawing the rest from reference TRBV9 and TRBJ2-7, the complete variable domain is DSGVTQTPKHLITATGQRVTLRCSPRSGDLSVYWYQQSLDQGLQFLIQYYNGEERAKGNILERFSAQQFPDLHSELNLSSLELGDSALYFCASSMTSAGGYEQYFGPGTRLTVT.

V gene TRBV29-1 combines with J gene TRBJ2-2; 7 bases align to TRBD1. The CDR3 has 14 residues. CDR1 and CDR2 from the germline V gene are SQVTM and ANQGSEA. CDR3 amino acids: CSAQDRDNTGELFF. In nucleotides, the CDR3 is TGCAGTGCTCAAGACAGGGATAACACCGGGGAGCTGTTTTTT.

This clonotype turned up a few times. The rearrangement joins TRBV3-1 to TRBJ2-3; 12 bases align to TRBD2. Germline CDR1 reads LGHDT; CDR2 reads YNNKEL (reference sequence). The CDR3 has 18 residues. V was clipped by 3 bases and J by 5 bases; unmatched bases: 12. The DNA of the CDR3 is TGTGCCAGCAGCCAGACTAGCGGGGGATCCGTTTTGAAAGATACGCAGTATTTT. It translates to CASSQTSGGSVLKDTQYF.

As concerns this clonotype: A junction boundary mismatches the germline segment, possibly from a read error. V gene TRBV7-6 combines with J gene TRBJ2-7, with D maybe TRBD1 (5 bases). The CDR3 totals 13 residues. The germline CDR1 and CDR2 sequences are SGHVS and FNYEAQ. The CDR3 DNA sequence: TGTGCCGGCAGCTCCCTGACAGAAAACGATGAGTACTTC. It specifies CAGSSLTENDEYF.